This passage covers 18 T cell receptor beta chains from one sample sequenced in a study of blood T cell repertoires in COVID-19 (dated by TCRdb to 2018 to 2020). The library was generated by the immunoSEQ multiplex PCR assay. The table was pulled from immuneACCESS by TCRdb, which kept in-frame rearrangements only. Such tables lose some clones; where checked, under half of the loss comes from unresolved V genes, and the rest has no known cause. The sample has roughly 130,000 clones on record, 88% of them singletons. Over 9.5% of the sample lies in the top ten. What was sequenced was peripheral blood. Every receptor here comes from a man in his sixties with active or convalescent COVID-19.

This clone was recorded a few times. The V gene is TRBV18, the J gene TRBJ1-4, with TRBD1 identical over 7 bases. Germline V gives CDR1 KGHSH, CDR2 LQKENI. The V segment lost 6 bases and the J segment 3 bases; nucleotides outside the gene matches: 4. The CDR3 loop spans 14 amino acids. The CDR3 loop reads CASSYRGSNEKLFF. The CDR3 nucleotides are TGTGCCAGCTCCTACAGGGGTTCTAATGAAAAACTGTTTTTT.

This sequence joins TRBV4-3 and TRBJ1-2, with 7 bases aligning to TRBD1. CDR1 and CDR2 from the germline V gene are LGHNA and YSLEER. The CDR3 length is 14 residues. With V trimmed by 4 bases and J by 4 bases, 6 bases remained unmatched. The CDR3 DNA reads TGCGCCAGCAGCCGGGAACAGGGGACCTATGGCTACACCTTC. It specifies CASSREQGTYGYTF.

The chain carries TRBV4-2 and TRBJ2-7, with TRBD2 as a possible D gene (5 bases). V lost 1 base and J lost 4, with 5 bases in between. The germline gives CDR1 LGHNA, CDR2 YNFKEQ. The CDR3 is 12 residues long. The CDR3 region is CASSQGRYEQYF. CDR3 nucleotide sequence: TGTGCCAGCAGCCAAGGGAGGTACGAGCAGTACTTC.

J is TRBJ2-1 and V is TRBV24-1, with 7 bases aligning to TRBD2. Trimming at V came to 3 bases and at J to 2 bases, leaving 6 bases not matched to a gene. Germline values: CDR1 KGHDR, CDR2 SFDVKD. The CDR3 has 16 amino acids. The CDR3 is CATSDVTSVPYNEQFF. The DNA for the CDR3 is TGTGCCACCAGTGATGTTACTAGCGTACCCTACAATGAGCAGTTCTTC.

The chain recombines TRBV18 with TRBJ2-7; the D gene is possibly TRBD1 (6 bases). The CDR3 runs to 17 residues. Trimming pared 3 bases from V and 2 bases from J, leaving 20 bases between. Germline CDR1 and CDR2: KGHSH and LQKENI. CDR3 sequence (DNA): TGTGCCAGCTCACCGAAAACGTTGGGGGCCCGAACCTACGAGCAGTACTTC. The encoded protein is CASSPKTLGARTYEQYF.

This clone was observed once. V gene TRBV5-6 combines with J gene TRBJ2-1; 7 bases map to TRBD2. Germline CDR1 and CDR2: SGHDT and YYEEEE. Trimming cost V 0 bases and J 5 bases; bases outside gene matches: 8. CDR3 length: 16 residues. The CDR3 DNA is TGTGCCAGCAGCTTGGTTCGCGGGAGTAGGCACAATGAGCAGTTCTTC. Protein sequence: CASSLVRGSRHNEQFF.

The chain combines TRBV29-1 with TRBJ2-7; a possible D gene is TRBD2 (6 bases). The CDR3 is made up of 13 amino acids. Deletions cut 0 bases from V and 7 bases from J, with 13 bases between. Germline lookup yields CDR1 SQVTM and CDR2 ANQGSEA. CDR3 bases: TGCAGCGTTGAAGATTTGGGGGGAAGAGAGCAGTACTTC. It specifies CSVEDLGGREQYF.

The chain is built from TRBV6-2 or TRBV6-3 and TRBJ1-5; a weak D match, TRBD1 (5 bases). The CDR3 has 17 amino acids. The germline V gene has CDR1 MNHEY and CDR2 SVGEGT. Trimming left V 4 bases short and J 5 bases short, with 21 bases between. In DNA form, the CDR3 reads TGTGCCAGCAGTTCACCCCGCGGCACGGGGGGAGATCAGCCCCAGCATTTT. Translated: CASSSPRGTGGDQPQHF.

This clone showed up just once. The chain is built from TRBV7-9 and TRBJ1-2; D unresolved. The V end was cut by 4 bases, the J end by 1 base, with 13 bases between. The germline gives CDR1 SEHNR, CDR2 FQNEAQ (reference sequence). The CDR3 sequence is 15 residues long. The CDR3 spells CASSSRRTNNYGYTF. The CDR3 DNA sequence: TGTGCCAGCAGCTCCAGACGGACTAATAACTATGGCTACACCTTC.

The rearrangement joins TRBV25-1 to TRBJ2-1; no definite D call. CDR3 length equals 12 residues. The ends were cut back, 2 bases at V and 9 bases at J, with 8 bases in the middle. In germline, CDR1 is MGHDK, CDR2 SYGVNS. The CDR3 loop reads CASSEQRSEQFF. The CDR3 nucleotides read TGTGCCAGCAGTGAACAGAGGAGTGAGCAGTTCTTC.

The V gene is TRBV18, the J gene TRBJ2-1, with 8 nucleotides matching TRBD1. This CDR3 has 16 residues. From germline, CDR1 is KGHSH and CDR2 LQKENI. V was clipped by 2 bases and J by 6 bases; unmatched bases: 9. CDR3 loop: CASSPGQGAPFNEQFF. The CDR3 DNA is TGTGCCAGCTCACCAGGACAGGGCGCGCCGTTCAATGAGCAGTTCTTC.

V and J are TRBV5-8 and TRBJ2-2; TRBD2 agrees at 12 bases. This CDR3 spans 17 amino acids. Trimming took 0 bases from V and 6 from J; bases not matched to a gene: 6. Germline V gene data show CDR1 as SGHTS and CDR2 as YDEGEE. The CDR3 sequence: CASSLERLAGASGELFF. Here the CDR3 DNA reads TGTGCCAGCAGCTTGGAGAGACTAGCGGGAGCCTCCGGGGAGCTGTTTTTT.

CDR3 sequence (DNA): TGCAGCGTTGAAGATCAGGGGACTAGCGGGAGTTTGGAGACCCAGTACTTC. Its translation: CSVEDQGTSGSLETQYF. The chain recombines TRBV29-1 with TRBJ2-5, with 14 bases matching TRBD2. Germline V gene data show CDR1 as SQVTM and CDR2 as ANQGSEA. The CDR3 is made up of 17 amino acids. Trimming at V came to 0 bases and at J to 5 bases, leaving 8 bases not matched to a gene. Supplemented by reference TRBV29-1 and TRBJ2-5, the full variable domain reads SAVISQKPSRDICQRGTSLTIQCQVDSQVTMMFWYRQQPGQSLTLIATANQGSEATYESGFVIDKFPISRPNLTFSTLTVSNMSPEDSSIYLCSVEDQGTSGSLETQYFGPGTRLLVL.

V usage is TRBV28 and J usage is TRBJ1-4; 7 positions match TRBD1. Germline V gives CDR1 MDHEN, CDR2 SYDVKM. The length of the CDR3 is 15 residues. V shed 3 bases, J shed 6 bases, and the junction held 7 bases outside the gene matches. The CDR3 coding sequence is TGTGCCAGCAGTTTCCCCAGACAGGGCGATGAAAAACTGTTTTTT. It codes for CASSFPRQGDEKLFF.

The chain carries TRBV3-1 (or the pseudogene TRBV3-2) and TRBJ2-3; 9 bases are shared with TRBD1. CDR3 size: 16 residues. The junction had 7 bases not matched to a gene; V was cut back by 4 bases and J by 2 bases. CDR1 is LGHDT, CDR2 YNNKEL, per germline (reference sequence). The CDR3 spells CASSRRGQGFTDTQYF. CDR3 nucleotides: TGTGCCAGCAGCCGTAGGGGACAGGGTTTCACAGATACGCAGTATTTT.

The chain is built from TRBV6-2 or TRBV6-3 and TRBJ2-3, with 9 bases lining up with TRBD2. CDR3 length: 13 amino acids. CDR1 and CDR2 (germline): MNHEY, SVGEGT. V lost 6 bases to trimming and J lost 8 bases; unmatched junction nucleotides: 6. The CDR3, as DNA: TGTGCCAGCAGCCTGACTAGCGGTTCTACGCAGTATTTT. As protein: CASSLTSGSTQYF.

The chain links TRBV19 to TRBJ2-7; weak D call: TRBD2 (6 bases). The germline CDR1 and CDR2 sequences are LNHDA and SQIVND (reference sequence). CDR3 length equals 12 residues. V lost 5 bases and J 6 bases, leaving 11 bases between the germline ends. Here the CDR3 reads CASSLPGGEQYF. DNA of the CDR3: TGTGCCAGTAGTCTTCCCGGGGGCGAGCAGTACTTC.

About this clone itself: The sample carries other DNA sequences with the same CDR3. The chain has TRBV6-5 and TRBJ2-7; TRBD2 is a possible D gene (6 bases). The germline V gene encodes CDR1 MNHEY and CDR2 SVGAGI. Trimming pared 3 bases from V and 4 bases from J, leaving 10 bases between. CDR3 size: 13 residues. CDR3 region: CASSYLRGYEQYF. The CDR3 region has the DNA TGTGCCAGCAGTTATTTGCGGGGATACGAGCAGTACTTC.